This T cell receptor (beta chain) derives from a study of blood T cell repertoires in COVID-19. This clone was detected only a few times. The CDR3 is 14 residues long. The V gene's germline CDR1 is MGHDK and CDR2 SYGVNS. V was clipped by 5 bases and J by 4 bases, with 14 bases between them. Using immunoSEQ multiplex PCR, the repertoire was profiled, and TCRdb retains in-frame clones only, with some absent. The data contain 150,000 to 200,000 clones, roughly 80% of them singletons. The chain employs TRBV25-1 and TRBJ1-1; TRBD1 is a possible D gene (5 bases). The specimen was peripheral blood. This sequence originates from a man in his sixties with acute or convalescent COVID-19. CDR3 loop: CASSFRGGSTEAFF. In DNA form, the CDR3 reads TGTGCCAGCAGTTTTAGGGGCGGTAGCACTGAAGCTTTCTTT. The whole variable domain, remainder taken from reference TRBV25-1 and TRBJ1-1, is EADIYQTPRYLVIGTGKKITLECSQTMGHDKMYWYQQDPGMELHLIHYSYGVNSTEKGDLSSESTVSRIRTEHFPLTLESARPSHTSQYLCASSFRGGSTEAFFGQGTRLTVV.